This TCR beta chain was sequenced during a study of identifying expanded T cells in peripheral blood. Broader study findings: Clone count variance between approximately 2-week samples rose with total template count. Technical replicates showed roughly 1.2 changed clones; two weeks about 16.4; four weeks 19.

Here immunoSEQ multiplex PCR was the method, and the copy in TCRdb shows in-frame clones only, minus some. Of 45,000 to 60,000 clones in the sample, approximately 80% were seen once. During the collection period, no donor immune events like infections were recorded. The V and J ends lost 2 bases and 6 bases respectively, with 25 bases between them. Per the germline V gene, CDR1 is KGHSH and CDR2 is LQKENI. There are 18 residues in the CDR3. Note on this clone: Antigen: not known.

The clonotype was recovered from a person between 18 and 75 years old in good health. The sequenced sample consisted of blood. This chain uses TRBV18 with TRBJ1-2; no firm D call. The CDR3 DNA is TGTGCCAGCTCACCAGGGCCGGGAGATGTAAATATGATCGATGGCTACACCTTC. This encodes CASSPGPGDVNMIDGYTF.